This T cell receptor beta chain was sequenced in a study of cytomegalovirus exposure and HLA in healthy donors. On the study more broadly: Within the Caucasian-associated ancestry cluster were roughly 81% of the 350 to 400 genotyped donors.

PCR involved 60 Vbeta and 13 Jbeta primers. TCRdb's table, derived via immunoSEQ multiplex PCR, lists solely in-frame clones and lacks some. Of over 70,000 clones detected, roughly 80% appear once; the ten largest clones hold more than 3%. For this clone: Antigen: not known.

CDR3 length: 19 residues. V was shortened by 5 bases and J by 2 bases, with 27 bases between the two germline ends. From germline, CDR1 is SGHAT and CDR2 FQNNGV. Study-level points and caveats: A later look showed TCR association rates differing by HLA locus, highest for DRB1 and lowest for HLA-C. Later analysis revealed greater clonal expansion in HLA-associated TCR beta chains than in equally common others. In a later analysis, productive TCRs from donors in an Asian-associated ancestry cluster reportedly carried fewer N-insertions than the cohort mean.

The V gene is TRBV11-2, the J gene TRBJ1-2, with a weak D call TRBD1 (6 bases). The sequence came from a man aged 25 to 45 in good health and CMV-seronegative. The material sequenced was PBMCs. CDR3 sequence (DNA): TGTGCCAGCAGCCCGACGGCTGACAGGCACTCGAATCTAAACTATGGCTACACCTTC. Residues: CASSPTADRHSNLNYGYTF.